A single sample gave rise to the 17 T cell receptor beta chains below, sequenced in a study of T-cell reconstitution after alpha-beta-depleted transplantation in children. Library preparation (for TCRbeta) was performed with unique molecular identifiers. TCRdb ran MiXCR on the PCR reads and lists one entry per CDR3 protein. The table records approximately 91,000 distinct CDR3 sequences, more than 7% of them present only once. Specimen: PBMCs from the stem cell graft donor, collected from the stem cell graft. These receptor sequences come from a human donor who donated a stem cell graft to a child with congenital amegakaryocytic thrombocytopenia.

This clonotype was recorded at least ten times. V gene TRBV2 combines with J gene TRBJ1-1; D is undetermined. From germline, CDR1 is SNHLY and CDR2 FYNNEI. Trimming took 10 bases from V and 0 from J, leaving 12 bases between them. This CDR3 is built from 13 residues. CDR3 residues: CANNRDMNTEAFF. The CDR3 DNA reads as TGTGCCAACAACAGAGACATGAACACTGAAGCTTTCTTT.

This clonotype was detected ten times or more. The chain combines TRBV5-5 with TRBJ1-4; the D is unclear. V was pared by 4 bases and J by 0 bases, with 13 bases between. Germline values: CDR1 SGHKS, CDR2 YYEKEE (reference sequence). The CDR3 totals 16 residues. The CDR3 DNA follows: TGTGCCAGCAGCCTTGTATTACGGGCAACTAATGAAAAACTGTTTTTT. The encoded protein is CASSLVLRATNEKLFF.

The chain uses TRBV15 and TRBJ2-7; possibly TRBD1 for D (5 bases). The germline gives CDR1 LNHNV, CDR2 YYDKDF (reference sequence). The ends were cut back, 0 bases at V and 6 bases at J, with 9 bases in the middle. The CDR3 is made up of 13 amino acids. The CDR3 is CATSRDRVPEQYF. The CDR3 nucleotides are TGTGCCACCAGCAGAGACAGGGTCCCCGAGCAGTACTTC.

The V gene is TRBV6-2 or TRBV6-3, the J gene TRBJ1-2, with unresolved D. The V gene lost 8 bases and the J gene lost 4 bases, with 14 bases spanning the gap. The CDR3 spans 13 residues. The germline CDR1 and CDR2 sequences are MNHEY and SVGEGT. The CDR3 loop is CASRSLGPYGYTF. The CDR3, as DNA: TGTGCCAGCCGTTCCCTCGGACCCTATGGCTACACCTTC.

This clonotype was picked up many times. The rearrangement uses TRBV7-2 and TRBJ2-1, with D possibly being TRBD2 (5 bases). From germline, CDR1 is SGHTA and CDR2 FQGNSA. The CDR3 runs 12 residues. Trimming removed 2 bases from V and 15 bases from J, with 14 bases in between. The DNA of the CDR3 is TGTGCCAGCAGCTTATATAGCGTGGGGTGGTTCTTC. This translates into CASSLYSVGWFF.

This clonotype was observed at least ten times. This rearrangement joins TRBV4-1 to TRBJ2-3; D is perhaps TRBD2 (5 bases). Trimming removed 1 base from V and 3 bases from J, with 20 bases in between. This CDR3 has 18 residues. Looked up from germline, CDR1 is MGHRA and CDR2 is YSYEKL. Here the CDR3 DNA reads TGCGCCAGCAGCCAAGGAGGAGGATTGACGGCGATTACAGATACGCAGTATTTT. Translation: CASSQGGGLTAITDTQYF.

This chain connects TRBV5-6 to TRBJ2-7; unclear D gene. The V gene's germline CDR1 is SGHDT and CDR2 YYEEEE. Trimming stripped 4 bases from V and 2 bases from J, with 10 bases between. The CDR3 extends over 13 amino acids. CDR3 DNA sequence: TGTGCCAGCAGCCCGGACGTCCCCTACGAGCAGTACTTC. It codes for CASSPDVPYEQYF.

This clonotype was counted many times. V is TRBV5-1 and J is TRBJ2-1, with TRBD2 as a possible D gene (6 bases). The V and J ends lost 1 base and 7 bases respectively, with 12 bases between them. The length of the CDR3 is 14 residues. Germline V lookup: CDR1 SGHRS, CDR2 YFSETQ. The CDR3 loop is CASSLIAAKNEQFF. In nucleotides, the CDR3 is TGCGCCAGCAGCTTGATAGCGGCAAAGAATGAGCAGTTCTTC.

This clonotype was seen a few times. V is TRBV5-6 and J is TRBJ1-6; D may be TRBD1 (6 bases). Germline V gene data show CDR1 as SGHDT and CDR2 as YYEEEE. The CDR3 sequence is 14 residues long. The ends were cut back, 4 bases at V and 7 bases at J, with 12 bases in the middle. The CDR3 spells CASSRARGNSPLHF. DNA for the CDR3: TGTGCCAGCAGCCGGGCCAGGGGAAATTCACCCCTCCACTTT.

The J gene is TRBJ2-1, the V gene TRBV29-1; 9 nucleotides align to TRBD2. The CDR3 totals 15 residues. J lost 2 bases, V lost 3 bases, and 5 bases had no gene match. Germline-derived CDR1 and CDR2 are SQVTM and ANQGSEA. CDR3 sequence reads: CSVDSGSFPYNEQFF. The CDR3 bases are TGCAGCGTTGATAGCGGGAGTTTCCCCTACAATGAGCAGTTCTTC.

This clonotype has a count of ten or more. The chain recombines TRBV2 with TRBJ1-2; TRBD1 might be the D (6 bases). CDR1 is SNHLY, CDR2 FYNNEI, per germline. Trimming removed 5 bases at V and 10 bases at J, with 17 bases between. This CDR3 is 13 amino acids long. Here the CDR3 DNA reads TGTGCCAGCAGTCAGGGGAGAGGTCTTGACTACACCTTC. It yields the protein CASSQGRGLDYTF.

This clonotype was picked up many times. This chain links TRBV29-1 with TRBJ2-7; D remains unclear. V lost 4 bases, J lost 0 bases, and 13 bases lay in between. The CDR3 length is 14 residues. The germline V gene has CDR1 SQVTM and CDR2 ANQGSEA. The CDR3 loop is CSVGFHLSSYEQYF. The CDR3 region has the DNA TGCAGCGTTGGGTTCCATTTGAGCTCCTACGAGCAGTACTTC.

This clonotype showed up just a few times. The chain combines TRBV12-3 or TRBV12-4 with TRBJ1-5, with a tentative D call TRBD1 (5 bases). Trimming took off 1 base at V and 1 base at J, with 14 bases between the two ends. The CDR3 loop spans 17 amino acids. The CDR3 is CASSLGARGGSNQPQHF. CDR3 sequence (DNA): TGTGCCAGCAGTTTAGGGGCACGGGGGGGGAGCAATCAGCCCCAGCATTTT.

The genes are TRBV6-2 or TRBV6-3 and TRBJ2-2; 16 nucleotides match TRBD2. There are 19 residues in the CDR3. The germline gives CDR1 MNHEY, CDR2 SVGEGT. J lost 3 bases, V lost 5 bases, and 9 bases had no gene match. CDR3 DNA: TGTGCCAGCAGTCCACTCGGGACTAGCGGGGGGGCAGACACCGGGGAGCTGTTTTTT. Encoded protein: CASSPLGTSGGADTGELFF.

This clonotype was seen repeatedly, ten times or more. The J gene is TRBJ2-5, the V gene TRBV30, with 8 bases aligning to TRBD2. The CDR3 covers 14 residues. The V gene's germline CDR1 is GTSNPN and CDR2 SVGIG (reference sequence). The J segment lost 3 bases and the V segment lost 2 bases, leaving 5 bases of the junction unmatched. CDR3 sequence reads: CAWSRGLAEETQYF. In DNA, the CDR3 is TGTGCCTGGAGTCGCGGACTAGCAGAAGAGACCCAGTACTTC. The complete variable domain, with remaining parts taken from reference TRBV30 and TRBJ2-5, reads SQTIHQWPATLVQPVGSPLSLECTVEGTSNPNLYWYRQAAGRGLQLLFYSVGIGQISSEVPQNLSASRPQDRQFILSSKKLLLSDSGFYLCAWSRGLAEETQYFGPGTRLLVL.

Concerning this clonotype: A read error may be the cause here, since a much bigger clone is one base away. V is TRBV3-1 and J is TRBJ1-1, with TRBD1 identical over 9 bases. The CDR3 is 12 residues long. Germline loops: CDR1 LGHDT, CDR2 YNNKEL (reference sequence). In DNA, the CDR3 is TGTACCAGCGGAACAGACAGGGGGAGGGCTTTCTTT. Translated: CTSGTDRGRAFF.

This clonotype was seen repeatedly, ten times or more. The chain links TRBV12-3 or TRBV12-4 to TRBJ1-1; TRBD1 might be the D (6 bases). This CDR3 has 14 residues. Trimming left V 6 bases short and J 6 bases short, with 17 bases between. The CDR3 nucleotides read TGTGCCAGCAGGAAGGAACAGGGAAGGGCTGAAGCTTTCTTT. Translated, it gives CASRKEQGRAEAFF.